This TCR beta chain was profiled in a study of CD8+CD57+ T cells in acquired aplastic anemia. The study profiled TCR beta VDJ and CDR3 using genomic DNA as template. Each CDR3 protein is one row after TCRdb ran MiXCR on the reads. The sample contains some 200,000 distinct CDR3 sequences, about half of which appear only once. There are many counts of this clonotype. CDR3 length: 15 residues. Germline CDR1 and CDR2: SEHNR and FQNEAQ (reference sequence). V was pared by 5 bases and J by 3 bases, with 16 bases between. All patients picked for sequencing had shown, by flow cytometry, an expansion of CD8+CD57+ cells.

The chain couples TRBV7-9 to TRBJ2-5; TRBD2 might be the D (5 bases). Sample: sorted CD4+, CD8+, or CD8+CD57+ T cells (not recorded which) from PBMCs. The receptor's source is a human donor with aplastic anemia. The CDR3 DNA sequence: TGTGCCAGCAGCAAAAGCGGACCGCTCGAAGAGACCCAGTACTTC. Protein product: CASSKSGPLEETQYF.